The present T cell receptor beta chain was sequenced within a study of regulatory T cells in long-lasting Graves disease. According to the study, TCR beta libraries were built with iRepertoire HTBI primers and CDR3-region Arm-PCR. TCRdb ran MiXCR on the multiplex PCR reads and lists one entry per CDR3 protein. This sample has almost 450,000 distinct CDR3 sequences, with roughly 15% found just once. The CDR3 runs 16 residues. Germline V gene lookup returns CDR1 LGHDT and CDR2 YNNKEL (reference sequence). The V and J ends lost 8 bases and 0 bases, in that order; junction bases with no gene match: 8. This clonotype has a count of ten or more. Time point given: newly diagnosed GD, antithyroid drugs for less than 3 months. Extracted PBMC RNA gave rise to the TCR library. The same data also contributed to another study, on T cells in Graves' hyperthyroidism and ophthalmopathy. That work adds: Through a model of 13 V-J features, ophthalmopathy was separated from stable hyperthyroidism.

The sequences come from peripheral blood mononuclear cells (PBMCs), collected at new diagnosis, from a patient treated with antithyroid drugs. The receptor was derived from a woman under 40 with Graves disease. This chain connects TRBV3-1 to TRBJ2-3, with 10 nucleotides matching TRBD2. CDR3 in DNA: TGTGCCAGCCGGAGCGGGAGGGCCGCGAGCACAGATACGCAGTATTTT. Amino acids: CASRSGRAASTDTQYF.